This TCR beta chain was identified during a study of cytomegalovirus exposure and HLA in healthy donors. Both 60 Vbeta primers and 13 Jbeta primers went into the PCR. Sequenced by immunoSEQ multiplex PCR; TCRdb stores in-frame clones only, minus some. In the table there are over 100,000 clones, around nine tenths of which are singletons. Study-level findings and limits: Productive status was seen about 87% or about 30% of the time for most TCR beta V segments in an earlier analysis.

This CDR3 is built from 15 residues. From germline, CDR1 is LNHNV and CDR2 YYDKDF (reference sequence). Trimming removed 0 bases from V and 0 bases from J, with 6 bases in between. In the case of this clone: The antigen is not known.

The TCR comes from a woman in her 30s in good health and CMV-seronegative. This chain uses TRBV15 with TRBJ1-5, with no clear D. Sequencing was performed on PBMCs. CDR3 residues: CATSREQISNQPQHF. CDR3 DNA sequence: TGTGCCACCAGCAGAGAACAGATTAGCAATCAGCCCCAGCATTTT.